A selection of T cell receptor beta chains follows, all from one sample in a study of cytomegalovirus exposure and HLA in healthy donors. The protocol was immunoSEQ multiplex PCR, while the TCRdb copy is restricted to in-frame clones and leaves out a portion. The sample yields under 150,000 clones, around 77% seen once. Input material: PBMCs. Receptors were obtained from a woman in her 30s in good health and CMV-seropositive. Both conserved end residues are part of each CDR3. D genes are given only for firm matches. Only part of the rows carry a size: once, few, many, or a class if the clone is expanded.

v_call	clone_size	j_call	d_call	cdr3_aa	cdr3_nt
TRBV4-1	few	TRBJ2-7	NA	CASSQTAGVVYEQYF	TGCGCCAGCAGCCAAACCGCCGGGGTCGTGTACGAGCAGTACTTC
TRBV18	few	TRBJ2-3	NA	CASSPPLESDTQYF	TGTGCCAGCTCACCACCTTTAGAGTCAGATACGCAGTATTTT
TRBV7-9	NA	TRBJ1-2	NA	CASSFWGRDYGYTF	TGTGCCAGCAGCTTCTGGGGCCGGGACTATGGCTACACCTTC
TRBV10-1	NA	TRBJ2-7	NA	CASSRTGTLSSYEQYF	TGCGCCAGCAGCAGGACCGGGACTTTAAGCTCCTACGAGCAGTACTTC
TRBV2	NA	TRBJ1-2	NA	CASSEALRPSSYTF	TGTGCCAGCAGTGAAGCGCTTCGCCCGAGCAGCTACACCTTC
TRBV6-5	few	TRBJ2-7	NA	CASSYLPGTRSYEQYF	TGTGCCAGCAGTTACTTACCCGGGACACGCTCCTACGAGCAGTACTTC
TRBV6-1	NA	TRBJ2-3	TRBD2	CASRWAGATDTQYF	TGTGCCAGCAGGTGGGCGGGAGCCACAGATACGCAGTATTTT
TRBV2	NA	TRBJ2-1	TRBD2	CASSQILGLAGVPVNEQFF	TGTGCCAGCAGTCAAATCCTCGGACTAGCGGGGGTCCCTGTTAATGAGCAGTTCTTC
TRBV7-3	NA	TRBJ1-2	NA	CASSPRYNYGYTF	TGTGCCAGCAGCCCCAGGTACAACTATGGCTACACCTTC
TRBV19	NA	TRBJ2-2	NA	CASSQTTVTNTGELFF	TGTGCCAGTAGCCAAACGACAGTTACGAACACCGGGGAGCTGTTTTTT
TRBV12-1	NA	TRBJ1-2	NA	CASSPRTRLGYGYTF	TGTGCCAGCAGCCCAAGGACTCGCTTGGGCTATGGCTACACCTTC
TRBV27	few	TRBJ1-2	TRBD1	CASSPQDRAYGYTF	TGTGCCAGCAGTCCACAGGACAGGGCCTACGGCTACACCTTC
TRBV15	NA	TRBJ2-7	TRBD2	CATSSRTSGNTYEQYF	TGTGCCACCAGCAGTCGGACTAGCGGAAACACCTACGAGCAGTACTTC
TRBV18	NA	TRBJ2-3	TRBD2	CASSPSSGYSTDTQYF	TGTGCCAGCTCACCATCTAGCGGCTATAGCACAGATACGCAGTATTTT
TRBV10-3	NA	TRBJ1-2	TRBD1	CAIRGQGSYGYTF	TGTGCCATCAGAGGACAGGGTAGCTATGGCTACACCTTC
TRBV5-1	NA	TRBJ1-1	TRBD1	CASSFSTGDREAFF	TGCGCCAGCAGCTTTAGCACAGGGGACCGGGAAGCTTTCTTT
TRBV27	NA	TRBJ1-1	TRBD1	CASSRWDRGFAEAFF	TGTGCCAGCAGTAGGTGGGACAGGGGTTTTGCTGAAGCTTTCTTT
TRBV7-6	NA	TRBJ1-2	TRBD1	CASSWTGFNGYTF	TGTGCCAGCAGTTGGACAGGGTTTAATGGCTACACCTTC
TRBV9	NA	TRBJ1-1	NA	CASSSWNTEAFF	TGTGCCAGCAGCTCTTGGAACACTGAAGCTTTCTTT
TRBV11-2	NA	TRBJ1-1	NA	CASSLDPREKAFF	TGTGCCAGCAGCTTAGATCCGCGGGAAAAAGCTTTCTTT
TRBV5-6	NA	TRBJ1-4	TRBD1	CASSLDRGVATNEKLFF	TGTGCCAGCAGCTTGGACAGGGGGGTTGCAACTAATGAAAAACTGTTTTTT
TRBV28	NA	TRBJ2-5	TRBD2	CASSSARDYKETQYF	TGTGCCAGCAGTTCCGCCCGGGACTACAAAGAGACCCAGTACTTC
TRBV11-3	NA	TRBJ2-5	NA	CASSQPWAGASLQETQYF	TGTGCCAGCAGTCAACCCTGGGCGGGGGCGAGCCTACAAGAGACCCAGTACTTC
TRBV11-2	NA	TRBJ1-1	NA	CASSLGVISTEAFF	TGTGCCAGCAGCTTAGGAGTGATAAGCACTGAAGCTTTCTTT
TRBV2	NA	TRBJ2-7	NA	CASSARDTGLYEQYF	TGTGCCAGCAGTGCAAGGGACACGGGACTATACGAGCAGTACTTC
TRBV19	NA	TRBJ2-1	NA	CASTQGRYNEQFF	TGTGCCAGTACCCAAGGGAGGTACAATGAGCAGTTCTTC
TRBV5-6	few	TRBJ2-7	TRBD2	CASSLVMGLVYEQYF	TGTGCCAGCAGCTTGGTTATGGGACTAGTATACGAGCAGTACTTC
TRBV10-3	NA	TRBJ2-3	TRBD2	CATGKTSGDTQYF	TGTGCCACAGGAAAGACTAGCGGCGATACGCAGTATTTT
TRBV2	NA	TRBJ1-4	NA	CASVEQGVTNEKLFF	TGTGCCAGCGTAGAACAGGGAGTTACTAATGAAAAACTGTTTTTT
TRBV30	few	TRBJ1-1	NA	CAWSVLEASPSTEAFF	TGTGCCTGGAGTGTACTGGAGGCAAGCCCGTCCACTGAAGCTTTCTTT
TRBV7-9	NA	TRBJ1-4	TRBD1	CASSSNTGTGEEKLFF	TGTGCCAGCAGCTCCAACACCGGGACAGGGGAGGAAAAACTGTTTTTT
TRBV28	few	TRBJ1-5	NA	CASSQTGSQPQHF	TGTGCCAGCAGCCAGACAGGTAGTCAGCCCCAGCATTTT
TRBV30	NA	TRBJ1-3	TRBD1	CARTGGSGNTIYF	TGTGCCCGGACAGGGGGCAGTGGAAACACCATATATTTT